This is a list of T cell receptor beta chains from one sample in a study of T cell repertoires in cytomegalovirus infection. MiXCR, applied by TCRdb to the reads, yields one record per CDR3 protein. The table lists about 920,000 distinct CDR3 sequences, around 29% of them singletons. The antigens of these receptors remain unknown. The sample was cultured CD8+ T cells from PBMCs, taken from culture after CMV antigen stimulation. The receptors stem from a human donor in good health (CMV status not recorded). Some clones in this sample may be carry-over from other donors' samples. Each CDR3 is given with its conserved first and last residue. A D gene is named only where the DNA matches it firmly. Clone sizes are given selectively: once, few, many, or a class where the clone is expanded.

clone size: few
V gene: TRBV11-3
J gene: TRBJ2-2
D gene: TRBD2
CDR3 protein: CASSFGGGAAGELFF
CDR3 DNA: TGTGCCAGCAGCTTCGGCGGGGGGGCTGCCGGGGAGCTGTTTTTT

clone size: few
V gene: TRBV10-3
J gene: TRBJ2-7
D gene: TRBD2
CDR3 protein: CAISEWETSGYEQYF
CDR3 DNA: TGTGCCATCAGTGAGTGGGAGACTAGCGGATACGAGCAGTACTTC

clone size: NA
V gene: TRBV27
J gene: TRBJ1-4
D gene: NA
CDR3 protein: CASSPTSGMGGEKLFF
CDR3 DNA: TGTGCCAGCAGCCCAACATCGGGCATGGGAGGTGAAAAACTGTTTTTT

clone size: NA
V gene: TRBV6-2/TRBV6-3
J gene: TRBJ2-4
D gene: NA
CDR3 protein: CASSLGGSLNIQYF
CDR3 DNA: TGTGCCAGCAGTTTAGGAGGCAGCCTGAACATTCAGTACTTC

clone size: NA
V gene: TRBV4-1
J gene: TRBJ1-1
D gene: NA
CDR3 protein: CVSSPTFPLNTEAFF
CDR3 DNA: TGCGTCAGCAGCCCAACGTTCCCCTTGAACACTGAAGCTTTCTTT

clone size: NA
V gene: TRBV19
J gene: TRBJ1-1
D gene: NA
CDR3 protein: CASSIDPSGFSEAFF
CDR3 DNA: TGTGCCAGTAGTATAGACCCCTCCGGGTTTTCTGAAGCTTTCTTT

clone size: NA
V gene: TRBV5-4
J gene: TRBJ2-7
D gene: NA
CDR3 protein: CAISDWSSYEQYF
CDR3 DNA: TGTGCCATCTCGGACTGGAGCTCCTACGAGCAGTACTTC

clone size: NA
V gene: TRBV6-1
J gene: TRBJ2-5
D gene: TRBD1
CDR3 protein: CASSYGGQGEETQYF
CDR3 DNA: TGTGCCAGCAGTTATGGGGGACAGGGGGAAGAGACCCAGTACTTC

clone size: NA
V gene: TRBV19
J gene: TRBJ2-5
D gene: TRBD1
CDR3 protein: CASSLPTGGKETQYF
CDR3 DNA: TGTGCCAGTAGTCTCCCGACAGGGGGAAAAGAGACCCAGTACTTC

clone size: NA
V gene: TRBV20-1
J gene: TRBJ1-6
D gene: NA
CDR3 protein: CSALILGGNSPLHF
CDR3 DNA: TGCAGTGCTCTCATCCTAGGAGGGAATTCACCCCTCCACTTT

clone size: many
V gene: TRBV7-6
J gene: TRBJ2-1
D gene: NA
CDR3 protein: CASSTRVAYNEQFF
CDR3 DNA: TGTGCCAGCAGCACTAGGGTAGCCTACAATGAGCAGTTCTTC

clone size: NA
V gene: TRBV10-3
J gene: TRBJ2-3
D gene: TRBD1
CDR3 protein: CAISGTGSTDTQYF
CDR3 DNA: TGTGCCATCAGTGGGACAGGGAGCACAGATACGCAGTATTTT

clone size: few
V gene: TRBV6-5
J gene: TRBJ2-2
D gene: NA
CDR3 protein: CASSYESWGTGELFF
CDR3 DNA: TGTGCCAGCAGTTACGAGAGTTGGGGCACCGGGGAGCTGTTTTTT

clone size: NA
V gene: TRBV25-1
J gene: TRBJ2-3
D gene: TRBD2
CDR3 protein: CATLAGGPADTQYF
CDR3 DNA: TGTGCCACGTTAGCGGGGGGGCCCGCAGATACGCAGTATTTT

clone size: few
V gene: TRBV13
J gene: TRBJ2-1
D gene: TRBD2
CDR3 protein: CASSPGTSPYNEQFF
CDR3 DNA: TGTGCCAGCAGCCCCGGGACTAGCCCATACAATGAGCAGTTCTTC

clone size: NA
V gene: TRBV7-8
J gene: TRBJ1-1
D gene: NA
CDR3 protein: CTRSLAKGTEAFF
CDR3 DNA: TGTACCAGGAGCTTAGCGAAGGGAACTGAAGCTTTCTTT

clone size: NA
V gene: TRBV3-1
J gene: TRBJ2-5
D gene: TRBD2
CDR3 protein: CASSQERLADRETQYF
CDR3 DNA: TGTGCCAGCAGCCAAGAGAGACTAGCGGACCGGGAGACCCAGTACTTC

clone size: few
V gene: TRBV5-4
J gene: TRBJ1-1
D gene: NA
CDR3 protein: CASSPGGSDTEAFF
CDR3 DNA: TGTGCCAGCAGCCCGGGGGGGTCCGACACTGAAGCTTTCTTT

clone size: NA
V gene: TRBV12-3/TRBV12-4
J gene: TRBJ1-4
D gene: NA
CDR3 protein: CASSLPRDGPIFHNEKLFF
CDR3 DNA: TGTGCCAGCAGTTTACCCCGGGATGGCCCAATTTTTCATAATGAAAAACTGTTTTTT

clone size: few
V gene: TRBV6-1
J gene: TRBJ1-1
D gene: NA
CDR3 protein: CASSEASGGSNTEAFF
CDR3 DNA: TGTGCCAGCAGTGAAGCGTCGGGGGGTTCGAACACTGAAGCTTTCTTT

clone size: NA
V gene: TRBV12-3/TRBV12-4
J gene: TRBJ1-5
D gene: NA
CDR3 protein: CASSPGREEGNQPQHF
CDR3 DNA: TGTGCCAGCAGTCCGGGAAGGGAAGAAGGCAATCAGCCCCAGCATTTT

clone size: NA
V gene: TRBV12-3/TRBV12-4
J gene: TRBJ2-2
D gene: NA
CDR3 protein: CASSLGGRFLFF
CDR3 DNA: TGTGCCAGCAGTTTAGGCGGCAGATTCTTGTTTTTT

clone size: NA
V gene: TRBV6-1
J gene: TRBJ2-1
D gene: NA
CDR3 protein: CASSEANTRRNEQFF
CDR3 DNA: TGTGCCAGCAGTGAAGCGAATACCCGGAGGAATGAGCAGTTCTTC

clone size: NA
V gene: TRBV6-5
J gene: TRBJ2-5
D gene: TRBD2
CDR3 protein: CASSYSMTSGGPETQYF
CDR3 DNA: TGTGCCAGCAGTTACTCCATGACTAGCGGGGGGCCAGAGACCCAGTACTTC

clone size: NA
V gene: TRBV6-4
J gene: TRBJ2-1
D gene: TRBD2
CDR3 protein: CASAGGIFDNEQFF
CDR3 DNA: TGTGCCAGCGCGGGGGGCATCTTTGACAATGAGCAGTTCTTC

clone size: few
V gene: TRBV19
J gene: TRBJ1-2
D gene: NA
CDR3 protein: CASSGRRDHYGYTF
CDR3 DNA: TGTGCCAGTAGTGGACGGAGGGATCACTATGGCTACACCTTC

clone size: many
V gene: TRBV7-2
J gene: TRBJ1-6
D gene: NA
CDR3 protein: CASSLAGRAVNSPLHF
CDR3 DNA: TGTGCCAGCAGCTTAGCGGGCAGGGCTGTAAATTCACCCCTCCACTTT

clone size: few
V gene: TRBV6-5
J gene: TRBJ2-1
D gene: NA
CDR3 protein: CASSFSHPVGEQFF
CDR3 DNA: TGTGCCAGCAGTTTTTCACACCCCGTCGGGGAGCAGTTCTTC

clone size: many
V gene: TRBV7-6
J gene: TRBJ2-1
D gene: TRBD2
CDR3 protein: CASSLGTSGDNEQFF
CDR3 DNA: TGTGCCAGCAGCTTAGGGACTAGCGGGGACAATGAGCAGTTCTTC

clone size: few
V gene: TRBV19
J gene: TRBJ1-3
D gene: NA
CDR3 protein: CATEHDSGNTIYF
CDR3 DNA: TGTGCCACCGAACATGACTCTGGAAACACCATATATTTT

clone size: once
V gene: TRBV19
J gene: TRBJ2-7
D gene: NA
CDR3 protein: CASSSTALVSEEQYF
CDR3 DNA: TGTGCCAGTAGTAGCACAGCGCTAGTCTCTGAAGAGCAGTACTTC

clone size: NA
V gene: TRBV19
J gene: TRBJ2-1
D gene: TRBD1
CDR3 protein: CASNPTGGYNEQFF
CDR3 DNA: TGTGCCAGTAACCCGACAGGGGGATACAATGAGCAGTTCTTC

clone size: once
V gene: TRBV20-1
J gene: TRBJ1-5
D gene: NA
CDR3 protein: CSAREYRGNQPQHF
CDR3 DNA: TGCAGTGCTAGAGAGTATAGGGGCAATCAGCCCCAGCATTTT

clone size: few
V gene: TRBV6-6
J gene: TRBJ1-5
D gene: NA
CDR3 protein: CASSRQPSVGYSNQPQHF
CDR3 DNA: TGTGCCAGCAGTCGCCAGCCCTCCGTGGGTTATAGCAATCAGCCCCAGCATTTT

clone size: many
V gene: TRBV5-6
J gene: TRBJ2-1
D gene: TRBD2
CDR3 protein: CASSSKGLAGGLNEQFF
CDR3 DNA: TGTGCCAGCAGCTCCAAGGGACTAGCGGGGGGGTTGAATGAGCAGTTCTTC

clone size: NA
V gene: TRBV28
J gene: TRBJ2-1
D gene: TRBD2
CDR3 protein: CASSLTVAGGENEQFF
CDR3 DNA: TGTGCCAGCAGTTTAACGGTAGCGGGGGGGGAAAATGAGCAGTTCTTC

clone size: NA
V gene: TRBV5-6
J gene: TRBJ2-1
D gene: NA
CDR3 protein: CASSPLDKQSTGEQFF
CDR3 DNA: TGTGCCAGCAGCCCACTCGACAAACAGAGTACAGGTGAGCAGTTCTTC

clone size: many
V gene: TRBV20-1
J gene: TRBJ2-5
D gene: TRBD2
CDR3 protein: CSGGSGGALETQYF
CDR3 DNA: TGCAGTGGGGGTAGCGGGGGGGCCCTAGAGACCCAGTACTTC

clone size: NA
V gene: TRBV27
J gene: TRBJ2-1
D gene: TRBD2
CDR3 protein: CASSPWTSGNNEQFF
CDR3 DNA: TGTGCCAGCAGTCCATGGACTAGCGGGAACAATGAGCAGTTCTTC

clone size: NA
V gene: TRBV9
J gene: TRBJ1-6
D gene: NA
CDR3 protein: CASSRGGAGSYNSPLHF
CDR3 DNA: TGTGCCAGCAGCCGAGGAGGGGCGGGCTCCTATAATTCACCCCTCCACTTT

clone size: many
V gene: TRBV7-8
J gene: TRBJ1-1
D gene: NA
CDR3 protein: CASSPNFEAFF
CDR3 DNA: TGTGCCAGCAGTCCAAATTTTGAAGCTTTCTTT

clone size: NA
V gene: TRBV9
J gene: TRBJ1-2
D gene: TRBD1
CDR3 protein: CASSVADRGAGYTF
CDR3 DNA: TGTGCCAGCAGCGTAGCAGACAGGGGAGCTGGCTACACCTTC

clone size: few
V gene: TRBV28
J gene: TRBJ2-5
D gene: TRBD1
CDR3 protein: CASSAPGQAQETQYF
CDR3 DNA: TGTGCCAGCAGTGCCCCGGGACAGGCCCAAGAGACCCAGTACTTC

clone size: many
V gene: TRBV7-2
J gene: TRBJ2-3
D gene: TRBD2
CDR3 protein: CASSFVAGESTDTQYF
CDR3 DNA: TGTGCCAGCAGCTTCGTAGCGGGGGAGAGCACAGATACGCAGTATTTT

clone size: NA
V gene: TRBV7-9
J gene: TRBJ1-1
D gene: NA
CDR3 protein: CASSLSIQNTEAFF
CDR3 DNA: TGTGCCAGCAGCTTATCAATTCAGAACACTGAAGCTTTCTTT

clone size: NA
V gene: TRBV7-8
J gene: TRBJ1-5
D gene: NA
CDR3 protein: CASSVTGTSNQPQHF
CDR3 DNA: TGTGCCAGCAGCGTTACCGGGACGAGCAATCAGCCCCAGCATTTT

clone size: many
V gene: TRBV12-3/TRBV12-4
J gene: TRBJ1-2
D gene: NA
CDR3 protein: CASSSLLDPSDYGYTF
CDR3 DNA: TGTGCCAGCAGTTCCCTATTGGACCCGTCAGACTATGGCTACACCTTC

clone size: once
V gene: TRBV15
J gene: TRBJ2-7
D gene: NA
CDR3 protein: CATSGQTDHPYEQYF
CDR3 DNA: TGTGCCACCAGCGGGCAGACAGATCACCCCTACGAGCAGTACTTC

clone size: NA
V gene: TRBV27
J gene: TRBJ2-1
D gene: NA
CDR3 protein: CASSNPTGSYNEQFF
CDR3 DNA: TGTGCCAGCAGTAACCCGACGGGCTCCTACAATGAGCAGTTCTTC

clone size: few
V gene: TRBV7-2
J gene: TRBJ2-1
D gene: TRBD2
CDR3 protein: CASSSPRGGYNEQFF
CDR3 DNA: TGTGCCAGCAGCTCCCCCCGGGGGGGCTACAATGAGCAGTTCTTC

clone size: NA
V gene: TRBV4-1
J gene: TRBJ1-4
D gene: TRBD1
CDR3 protein: CASRQTGTGGFREKLFF
CDR3 DNA: TGCGCCAGCAGACAAACCGGGACAGGGGGCTTTCGGGAAAAACTGTTTTTT

clone size: NA
V gene: TRBV6-2/TRBV6-3
J gene: TRBJ1-1
D gene: NA
CDR3 protein: CASSYSARANEAFF
CDR3 DNA: TGTGCCAGCAGTTACTCAGCCAGGGCTAACGAAGCTTTCTTT

clone size: NA
V gene: TRBV7-8
J gene: TRBJ2-3
D gene: NA
CDR3 protein: CASSFPAPPGPASTDTQYF
CDR3 DNA: TGTGCCAGCAGCTTTCCCGCGCCCCCGGGGCCCGCTAGCACAGATACGCAGTATTTT

clone size: few
V gene: TRBV18
J gene: TRBJ1-1
D gene: TRBD1
CDR3 protein: CASSTTGKNTEAFF
CDR3 DNA: TGTGCCAGCTCAACGACAGGGAAGAACACTGAAGCTTTCTTT

clone size: few
V gene: TRBV4-1
J gene: TRBJ1-2
D gene: TRBD1
CDR3 protein: CASSQGGRGASYGYTF
CDR3 DNA: TGCGCCAGCAGCCAAGGTGGCAGGGGGGCGTCCTATGGCTACACCTTC

clone size: few
V gene: TRBV6-2/TRBV6-3
J gene: TRBJ2-5
D gene: NA
CDR3 protein: CATRDPGSAGETQYF
CDR3 DNA: TGTGCCACCAGGGATCCGGGCTCCGCTGGGGAGACCCAGTACTTC

clone size: NA
V gene: TRBV6-5
J gene: TRBJ1-5
D gene: NA
CDR3 protein: CASSRDGSYKPQHF
CDR3 DNA: TGTGCCAGCAGCCGGGACGGATCGTACAAGCCCCAGCATTTT

clone size: NA
V gene: TRBV4-1
J gene: TRBJ2-1
D gene: NA
CDR3 protein: CASSHAGPPGDYNEQFF
CDR3 DNA: TGCGCCAGCAGCCATGCTGGACCGCCGGGAGACTACAATGAGCAGTTCTTC